This T cell receptor beta chain was sequenced during a study of blood T cell repertoires in COVID-19. The assay was immunoSEQ multiplex PCR, and TCRdb's table has in-frame clones only and misses some. The sample carries some 250,000 clones, around 82% recorded once. Germline loops: CDR1 MNHEY, CDR2 SVGEGT. The CDR3 loop spans 16 amino acids. Trimming took 6 bases from V and 0 from J; bases not matched to a gene: 10. The source material was peripheral blood. The rearrangement joins TRBV6-2 or TRBV6-3 to TRBJ2-7; 8 bases align to TRBD2. This receptor was taken from a woman aged 18-29 years with acute or convalescent COVID-19. CDR3 in amino acids: CASSRWTSWDSYEQYF. DNA of the CDR3: TGTGCCAGCAGCCGGTGGACTAGCTGGGACTCCTACGAGCAGTACTTC.